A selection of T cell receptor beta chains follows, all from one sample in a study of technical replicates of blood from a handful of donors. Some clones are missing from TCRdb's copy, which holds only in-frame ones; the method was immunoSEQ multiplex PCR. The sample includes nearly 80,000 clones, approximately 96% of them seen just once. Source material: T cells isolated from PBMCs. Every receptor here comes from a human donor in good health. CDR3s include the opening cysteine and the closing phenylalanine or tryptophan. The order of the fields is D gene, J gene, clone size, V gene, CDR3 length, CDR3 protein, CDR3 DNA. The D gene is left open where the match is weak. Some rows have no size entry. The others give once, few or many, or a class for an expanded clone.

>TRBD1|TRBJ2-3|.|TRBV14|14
CASSQRQTGDTQYF
TGTGCCAGCAGCCAACGACAGACAGGGGATACGCAGTATTTT
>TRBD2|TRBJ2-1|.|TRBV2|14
CASSASSGYNEQFF
TGTGCCAGCTCTGCGTCTAGCGGTTACAATGAGCAGTTCTTC
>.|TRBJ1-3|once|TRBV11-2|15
CASSLSSGEGNTIYF
TGTGCCAGCAGCTTAAGCTCGGGGGAAGGAAACACCATATATTTT
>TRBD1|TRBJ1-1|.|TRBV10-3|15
CAISGSQGILTEAFF
TGTGCCATCAGTGGATCACAGGGGATTCTCACTGAAGCTTTCTTT
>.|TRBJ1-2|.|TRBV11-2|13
CASSSDINYGYTF
TGTGCCAGCAGCTCCGACATCAACTATGGCTACACCTTC
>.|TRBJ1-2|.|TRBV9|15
CASSVGGGAPYGYTF
TGTGCCAGCAGCGTAGGGGGGGGCGCCCCCTATGGCTACACCTTC
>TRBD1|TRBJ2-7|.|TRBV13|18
CASSVWQFGVGQAYEQYF
TGTGCCAGCAGCGTTTGGCAATTTGGCGTCGGACAGGCCTACGAGCAGTACTTC
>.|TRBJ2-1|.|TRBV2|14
CASSDRRVNNEQFF
TGTGCCAGCAGTGATCGGCGGGTGAACAATGAGCAGTTCTTC
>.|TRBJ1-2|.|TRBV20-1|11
CSAIPSHGYTF
TGCAGTGCTATCCCTTCTCATGGCTACACCTTC
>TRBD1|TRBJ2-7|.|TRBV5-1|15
CASSLGQGVTYEQYF
TGCGCCAGCAGCTTGGGACAGGGCGTAACCTACGAGCAGTACTTC
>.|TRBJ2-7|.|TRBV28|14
CASNGYNREYEQYF
TGTGCCAGCAATGGTTATAACAGGGAGTACGAGCAGTACTTC
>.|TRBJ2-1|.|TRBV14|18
CASSQAFEGVPSYNEQFF
TGTGCCAGCAGCCAAGCATTTGAGGGAGTCCCTTCCTACAATGAGCAGTTCTTC
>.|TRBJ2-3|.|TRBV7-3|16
CASSSQPGLNTDTQYF
TGTGCCAGCAGCTCTCAGCCGGGATTGAACACAGATACGCAGTATTTT
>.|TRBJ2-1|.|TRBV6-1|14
CASSVTVAYNEQFF
TGTGCCAGCAGTGTAACGGTTGCCTACAATGAGCAGTTCTTC
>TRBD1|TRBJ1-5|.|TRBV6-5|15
CASGQGELGNQPQHF
TGTGCCAGCGGGCAGGGGGAGCTAGGCAATCAGCCCCAGCATTTT
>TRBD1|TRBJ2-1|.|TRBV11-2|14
CASSSPTGGSEQFF
TGTGCCAGCAGCTCACCGACAGGGGGCAGTGAGCAGTTCTTC
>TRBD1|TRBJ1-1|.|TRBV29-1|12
CSAWTGNTEAFF
TGCAGCGCCTGGACAGGGAACACTGAAGCTTTCTTT
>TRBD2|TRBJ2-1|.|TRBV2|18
CASSGAGLAGVSYNEQFF
TGTGCCAGCAGTGGGGCCGGCCTAGCGGGAGTTTCCTACAATGAGCAGTTCTTC
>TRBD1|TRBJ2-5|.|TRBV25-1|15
CASSGGTGGPETQYF
TGTGCCAGCAGTGGGGGGACAGGGGGCCCAGAGACCCAGTACTTC
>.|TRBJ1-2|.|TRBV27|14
CASSFGGSNYGYTF
TGTGCCAGCAGTTTCGGGGGTTCTAACTATGGCTACACCTTC
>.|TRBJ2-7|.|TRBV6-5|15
CASSYSTGSTYEQYF
TGTGCCAGCAGTTACTCCACAGGGTCTACCTACGAGCAGTACTTC
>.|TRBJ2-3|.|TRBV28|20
CAWSPRGRPGSRGTTGTQYF
TGTGCCTGGTCCCCCAGGGGTCGGCCGGGATCCCGGGGAACAACCGGTACGCAGTATTTT
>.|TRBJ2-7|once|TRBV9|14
CASSAREFPGEQYF
TGTGCCAGCAGCGCACGCGAGTTTCCCGGCGAGCAGTACTTC
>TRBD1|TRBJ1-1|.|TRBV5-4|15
CASSRRTGVNTEAFF
TGTGCCAGCTCACGGAGGACAGGTGTTAACACTGAAGCTTTCTTT
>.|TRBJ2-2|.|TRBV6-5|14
CASMGALNTGELFF
TGTGCCAGCATGGGGGCGCTGAACACCGGGGAGCTGTTTTTT
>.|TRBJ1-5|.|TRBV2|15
CASSDGQPSAWPQHF
TGTGCCAGCAGTGACGGACAACCCTCGGCGTGGCCCCAGCATTTT
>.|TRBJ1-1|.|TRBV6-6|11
CASGGDREAFF
TGTGCCAGCGGGGGCGACCGTGAAGCTTTCTTT
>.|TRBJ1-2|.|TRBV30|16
CAWSVRSAGGGDGYTF
TGTGCCTGGAGTGTACGTTCTGCGGGCGGCGGCGATGGCTACACCTTC
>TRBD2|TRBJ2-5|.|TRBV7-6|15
CASSLVTSGTETQYF
TGTGCCAGCAGCTTAGTGACTAGCGGGACTGAGACCCAGTACTTC
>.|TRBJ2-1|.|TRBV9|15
CASSVALGQYNEQFF
TGTGCCAGCAGCGTAGCCCTAGGACAGTACAATGAGCAGTTCTTC